These T cell receptor beta chains were read from a single sample in a study of OX40 agonist ivuxolimab in advanced cancers. Measured with immunoSEQ multiplex PCR; TCRdb has only the in-frame clones, and not every one. Among 95,000 to 150,000 clones listed, around 95% were seen once. Source: CD4+ or CD8+ T cells sorted from blood, taken in a trial of the OX40 agonist ivuxolimab. The origin of the receptors is an adult with an advanced solid tumor such as melanoma, head and neck, liver or kidney cancer. CDR3s include the opening cysteine and the closing phenylalanine or tryptophan. The order of the fields is D gene, J gene, V gene, clone size, CDR3 protein, CDR3 DNA. The D gene is left open where the match is weak. Clone size, where shown, is once, few, many, or a class for clones that have expanded.

-,TRBJ1-1,TRBV10-2,-,CASRGGNTEAFF,TGCGCCAGCCGGGGGGGGAACACTGAAGCTTTCTTT
TRBD1,TRBJ2-3,TRBV6-1,once,CASSQPGQTDTQYF,TGTGCCAGCAGCCAACCGGGACAGACAGATACGCAGTATTTT
TRBD1,TRBJ1-2,TRBV30,-,CAWMRGPNYGYTF,TGTGCCTGGATGAGGGGGCCCAACTATGGCTACACCTTC
TRBD2,TRBJ2-3,TRBV11-3,-,CASSLSVSGRAVTQYF,TGTGCCAGCAGCTTGAGCGTGAGCGGGAGGGCCGTAACGCAGTATTTT
TRBD2,TRBJ2-1,TRBV7-3,-,CASSLAPLGAGGGSYNEQFF,TGTGCCAGCAGCTTAGCCCCCCTGGGAGCGGGAGGTGGCTCCTACAATGAGCAGTTCTTC
-,TRBJ2-1,TRBV9,-,CASSAIDSYNEQFF,TGTGCCAGCAGCGCTATCGACAGCTACAATGAGCAGTTCTTC
-,TRBJ1-1,TRBV5-6,-,CASSSPLRRGGAFF,TGTGCCAGCAGCTCCCCCCTTCGGCGGGGGGGAGCTTTCTTT
-,TRBJ2-1,TRBV10-3,-,CAISESTRADNEQFF,TGTGCCATCAGTGAGTCCACGAGGGCGGACAATGAGCAGTTCTTC
TRBD1,TRBJ1-1,TRBV7-8,-,CASSLPGQDLNTEAFF,TGTGCTAGCAGCCTCCCGGGACAGGACCTGAACACTGAAGCTTTCTTT
-,TRBJ2-2,TRBV28,once,CASSRPAGTVTGELFF,TGTGCCAGCAGTCGGCCGGCGGGGACGGTCACCGGGGAGCTGTTTTTT
-,TRBJ2-2,TRBV5-6,-,CASSRMLGTANTGELFF,TGTGCCAGCAGCCGAATGCTTGGGACTGCGAACACCGGGGAGCTGTTTTTT
TRBD2,TRBJ2-1,TRBV7-9,-,CASSRTSGRPDEQFF,TGTGCCAGCAGTCGTACTAGCGGGAGGCCCGATGAGCAGTTCTTC
-,TRBJ2-5,TRBV5-5,-,CASSLGPGIQETQYF,TGTGCCAGCAGCTTGGGACCAGGGATTCAAGAGACCCAGTACTTC
-,TRBJ1-3,TRBV18,-,CASSPKVVSGNTIYF,TGTGCCAGCTCACCAAAGGTAGTCTCTGGAAACACCATATATTTT
TRBD1,TRBJ2-3,TRBV5-1,once,CASSSGQGGADTQYF,TGCGCCAGCAGCTCTGGACAGGGTGGGGCAGATACGCAGTATTTT
-,TRBJ2-1,TRBV6-5,-,CASSYSWGRDNEQFF,TGTGCCAGCAGTTACTCCTGGGGCCGTGACAATGAGCAGTTCTTC
-,TRBJ1-2,TRBV6-5,once,CASSPTPIGYTF,TGTGCCAGCAGTCCCACCCCTATCGGCTACACCTTC
-,TRBJ1-5,TRBV15,-,CATSFLNQPQHF,TGTGCCACCAGTTTTTTAAATCAGCCCCAGCATTTT
-,TRBJ1-4,TRBV5-1,-,CASSLGSRGEKLFF,TGCGCCAGCAGCTTGGGATCCCGAGGAGAAAAACTGTTTTTT
-,TRBJ2-7,TRBV6-4,-,CASRVYRVPYEQYF,TGTGCCAGCAGGGTCTACAGGGTACCCTACGAGCAGTACTTC
-,TRBJ1-1,TRBV19,-,CASKRGMNTEAFF,TGTGCCAGTAAGCGAGGGATGAACACTGAAGCTTTCTTT
-,TRBJ1-5,TRBV19,-,CASSMRVGTDQPQHF,TGTGCCAGTAGTATGCGGGTCGGCACCGATCAGCCCCAGCATTTT
-,TRBJ1-1,TRBV19,few,CASSIRGRNTEAFF,TGTGCCAGTAGTATAAGGGGAAGGAACACTGAAGCTTTCTTT
-,TRBJ2-7,TRBV5-6,-,CASTTPLPGYEQYF,TGTGCCAGCACCACACCCCTACCCGGGTACGAGCAGTACTTC
TRBD2,TRBJ2-7,TRBV28,-,CASSPNSGTTYEQYF,TGTGCCAGCAGTCCGAACTCCGGGACTACCTACGAGCAGTACTTC
TRBD1,TRBJ1-2,TRBV10-3,-,CAISESGQGGYTF,TGTGCCATCAGTGAGAGCGGACAGGGGGGCTACACCTTC
-,TRBJ1-5,TRBV6-5,-,CASSYSGLSNQPQHF,TGTGCCAGCAGTTACTCGGGGCTTAGCAATCAGCCCCAGCATTTT
TRBD1,TRBJ2-3,TRBV4-3,-,CASSQGTGGRVTDTQYF,TGCGCCAGCAGCCAAGGGACAGGGGGCCGGGTGACAGATACGCAGTATTTT
TRBD2,TRBJ2-7,TRBV6-6,-,CASTPGTSVNEQYF,TGTGCCAGCACCCCCGGGACTAGCGTCAACGAGCAGTACTTC
-,TRBJ1-5,TRBV19,-,CASSPGMSNQPQHF,TGTGCCAGTAGTCCCGGGATGAGCAATCAGCCCCAGCATTTT
TRBD2,TRBJ2-7,TRBV4-3,-,CASSQGDGLAVAYEQYF,TGCGCCAGCAGCCAAGGGGACGGACTAGCGGTCGCCTACGAGCAGTACTTC
TRBD1,TRBJ2-1,TRBV30,once,CAWSSPNRGLSYNEQFF,TGTGCCTGGAGTAGCCCTAACAGGGGGCTCTCCTACAATGAGCAGTTCTTC
TRBD1,TRBJ2-3,TRBV28,-,CASRTGSTDTQYF,TGTGCCAGCAGGACAGGGTCCACAGATACGCAGTATTTT
-,TRBJ2-5,TRBV5-5,-,CASSQTGPTQETQYF,TGTGCCAGCAGCCAGACGGGCCCGACGCAAGAGACCCAGTACTTC
TRBD1,TRBJ1-4,TRBV28,-,CASSLLTGVTNEKLFF,TGTGCCAGCAGTTTACTTACAGGGGTAACTAATGAAAAACTGTTTTTT
-,TRBJ2-5,TRBV6-1,-,CASSSTWGETQYF,TGTGCCAGCAGCAGTACCTGGGGAGAGACCCAGTACTTC
TRBD2,TRBJ2-7,TRBV5-4,once,CASSPVYGRAPYEQYF,TGTGCCAGCAGCCCAGTCTACGGGAGGGCCCCCTACGAGCAGTACTTC
TRBD2,TRBJ2-1,TRBV5-4,-,CASSLGGLAGSSYNEQFF,TGTGCCAGCAGCTTGGGAGGACTAGCGGGATCCTCCTACAATGAGCAGTTCTTC
TRBD2,TRBJ2-7,TRBV11-1,-,CASSSDRGPLAGGPYEQYF,TGTGCCAGCAGCAGCGACAGGGGGCCACTAGCGGGAGGGCCCTACGAGCAGTACTTC
-,TRBJ2-7,TRBV5-1,-,CASSWDGTYSYEQYF,TGCGCCAGCAGCTGGGACGGGACATACTCCTACGAGCAGTACTTC
TRBD1,TRBJ2-5,TRBV19,-,CASNAAGGAETQYF,TGTGCCAGTAACGCGGCAGGGGGTGCGGAGACCCAGTACTTC
-,TRBJ2-1,TRBV4-1,-,CASSQERGLLSNEQFF,TGCGCCAGCAGCCAAGAACGGGGACTGCTCTCCAATGAGCAGTTCTTC
-,TRBJ1-3,TRBV28,-,CASTLSRNTIYF,TGTGCCAGCACCTTGTCCCGCAACACCATATATTTT
-,TRBJ1-2,TRBV18,-,CASSPPVGAGYTF,TGTGCCAGCTCACCACCGGTCGGTGCGGGCTACACCTTC
-,TRBJ1-2,TRBV7-3,-,CASSRNLLRIYGYTF,TGTGCCAGCAGCCGAAACCTACTAAGAATCTATGGCTACACCTTT
TRBD2,TRBJ2-6,TRBV6-1,-,CASRGGGTGANVLTF,TGTGCCAGCAGGGGGGGAGGGACTGGGGCCAACGTCCTGACTTTC
TRBD1,TRBJ2-5,TRBV5-1,-,CASSFNRGQETQYF,TGCGCCAGCAGCTTTAACAGGGGCCAAGAGACCCAGTACTTC
-,TRBJ1-2,TRBV19,once,CASSMEAGLLPGYTF,TGTGCCAGTAGTATGGAGGCAGGTCTCCTGCCTGGCTACACCTTC
TRBD1,TRBJ2-2,TRBV13,-,CASSMDRDLTGELFF,TGTGCCAGCAGCATGGACAGGGACCTCACCGGGGAGCTGTTTTTT
TRBD1,TRBJ1-1,TRBV29-1,once,CSVERGHLNTEAFF,TGCAGCGTTGAGAGGGGGCACCTTAACACTGAAGCTTTCTTT
TRBD1,TRBJ1-5,TRBV30,few,CACDRGQGQPQHF,TGTGCCTGCGACAGGGGGCAGGGACAGCCCCAGCATTTT
TRBD1,TRBJ1-5,TRBV6-1,-,CASRDPTGSHQPQHF,TGTGCCAGCAGGGACCCGACAGGGTCGCATCAGCCCCAGCATTTT
TRBD1,TRBJ2-5,TRBV5-1,-,CASSFPGTEETQYF,TGCGCCAGCAGCTTTCCGGGGACAGAGGAGACCCAGTACTTC
-,TRBJ2-1,TRBV27,-,CASGRGGNEQFF,TGTGCCAGCGGAAGAGGGGGCAATGAGCAGTTCTTC
-,TRBJ1-1,TRBV7-9,-,CASSFGAGNTEAFF,TGTGCCAGCAGCTTTGGGGCGGGTAACACTGAAGCTTTCTTT
-,TRBJ1-5,TRBV6-6,-,CASSSGGYSNQPQHF,TGTGCCAGCAGTTCGGGGGGCTATAGCAATCAGCCCCAGCATTTT
-,TRBJ1-2,TRBV28,-,CASGRRLDGYTF,TGTGCCAGCGGTAGAAGGTTGGATGGCTACACCTTC
TRBD1,TRBJ1-6,TRBV28,-,CATQGSSSYNSPLHF,TGTGCGACACAGGGGTCTAGCTCCTATAATTCACCCCTCCACTTT
-,TRBJ2-1,TRBV18,-,CASSPPIGLADSNEQFF,TGTGCCAGCTCACCACCAATCGGACTTGCGGACAGCAATGAGCAGTTCTTC
-,TRBJ1-4,TRBV7-9,few,CASTDFDEKLFF,TGTGCCAGCACCGACTTTGACGAAAAACTGTTTTTT